This record looks at one TCR beta chain sequence and its context. This entry belongs to a study of cytomegalovirus exposure and HLA in healthy donors. PCR was performed using 60 Vbeta and 13 Jbeta primers. The repertoire was sequenced with immunoSEQ multiplex PCR; TCRdb's copy has only in-frame clones and lacks some. In the table there are approximately 150,000 clones, about 83% of which are singletons. The junction had 6 bases not matched to a gene; V was cut back by 3 bases and J by 2 bases. Germline lookup yields CDR1 LNHDA and CDR2 SQIVND (reference sequence). The CDR3 length is 15 residues. The chain recombines TRBV19 with TRBJ2-7; 8 bases map to TRBD1. Sequencing input: PBMCs. The clonotype was recovered from a girl aged 10 to 17 in good health and CMV-seropositive. This CDR3 is CASSMTGQGAYEQYF. In nucleotides, the CDR3 is TGTGCCAGTAGTATGACTGGACAGGGCGCCTACGAGCAGTACTTC.